This record covers a single T cell receptor (beta chain). In its sample, this clone was seen once. Its antigen is unknown. No much larger clone is present one base from it, and per-base qualities are unavailable. In Seattle, one collaborating source enrolled patients while the infection was active and tracked those patients longitudinally over the course of disease. Collaborating institutions collected whole blood in K2EDTA tubes following their own protocols. For TCRbeta analysis, collaborator samples were shipped as frozen whole blood, as isolated PBMCs, or as DNA extracted from either sample type. The data were taken from a study of blood T cell repertoires in COVID-19 (dated by TCRdb to 2018 to 2020). Some background on the complete study: Samples covering the acute and convalescent phases of COVID-19 were provided by collaborators in the United States, Italy and Spain. The prospective study material was composed of cDNA or gDNA derived from T cells, B-cell-depleted T cells, or PBMCs. Deeply sampled blood TCRbeta repertoires from subjects exposed to, actively infected with, or recovered from COVID-19 were included in the dataset. The repertoires were released in a freely available public database meant as a resource for research on the immune response to SARS-CoV-2. The samples were drawn from the first 160 participants of the ongoing ImmuneRACE study and from over a thousand subjects provided by 6 global collaborators. The sample metadata nearly always contained a de-identified subject ID, COVID-19 status, age in years and sex. Where available, HLA class I and class II types were taken from metadata supplied by the sample provider and were not determined by assay-based typing. Beyond this particular receptor, the publication reports: Clinical and demographic metadata were provided uncurated, with the amount varying by source and participant.

TCRbeta CDR3 regions were amplified from genomic DNA by means of the immunoSEQ Assay, a bias-controlled multiplex PCR. The authors processed their data as follows. Nucleated cell counts per sample were estimated from amplification of reference gene primers within the assay. To quantify the absolute abundance of each unique TCRbeta CDR3 rearrangement, sequence reads were collapsed and filtered. For each sample, productive Simpson clonality was calculated as the square root of Simpson's diversity index across productive rearrangements. The table comes from immuneACCESS by way of TCRdb, which keeps in-frame sequences with V and J called. Part of the clones is missing from these tables; in studies checked, under half for an unresolved V gene and the rest for unknown reasons. V and J calls and clone size are those listed in that table; D and trimming were worked out from the DNA. The sample data list around 310,000 clones, and around 87% of these were observed just once. The ten biggest clones cover roughly 1% of the sample.

From a lookup of the germline V gene (reference sequence), CDR1 and CDR2 are MNHEY and SMNVEV. Relative to germline, V is 5 bases shorter and J is 3 bases shorter, with 5 bases between their ends. From the cysteine up to the phenylalanine, the CDR3 has a length of 11 residues. Kept here is only the CDR3 DNA, which spans 33 bases and is read in frame from base 1. Rearrangement joined TRBV27 to TRBJ2-7, with an unclear D gene assignment. This sequence originates from a woman between 40 and 55 years old with COVID-19, enrolled during active disease. Input material: peripheral blood. The DNA sequence follows: TGTGCCAGCAGTAACTACTACGAGCAGTACTTC. Translated, this is CASSNYYEQYF.